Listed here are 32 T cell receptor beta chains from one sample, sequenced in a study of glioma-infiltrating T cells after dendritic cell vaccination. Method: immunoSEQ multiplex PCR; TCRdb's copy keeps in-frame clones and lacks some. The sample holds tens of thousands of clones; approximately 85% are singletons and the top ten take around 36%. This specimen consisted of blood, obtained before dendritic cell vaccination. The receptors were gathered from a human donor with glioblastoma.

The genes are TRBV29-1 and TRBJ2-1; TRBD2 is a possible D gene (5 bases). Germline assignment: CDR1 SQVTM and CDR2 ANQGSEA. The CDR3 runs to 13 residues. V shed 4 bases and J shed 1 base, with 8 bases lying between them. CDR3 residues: CSVGPGSYNEQFF. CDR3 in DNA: TGCAGCGTTGGCCCGGGGTCCTACAATGAGCAGTTCTTC.

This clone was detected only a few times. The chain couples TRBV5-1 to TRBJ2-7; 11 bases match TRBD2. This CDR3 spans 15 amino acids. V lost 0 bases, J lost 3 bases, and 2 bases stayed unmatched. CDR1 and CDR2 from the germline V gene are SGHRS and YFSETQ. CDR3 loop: CASSLVAGGVYEQYF. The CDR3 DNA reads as TGCGCCAGCAGCTTGGTAGCGGGAGGGGTCTACGAGCAGTACTTC.

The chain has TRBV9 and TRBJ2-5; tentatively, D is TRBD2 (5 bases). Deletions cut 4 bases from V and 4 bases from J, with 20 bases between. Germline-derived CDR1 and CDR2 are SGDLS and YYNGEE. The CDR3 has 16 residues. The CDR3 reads CASSPTLFSAGETQYF. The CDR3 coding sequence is TGTGCCAGCAGCCCCACCCTCTTCTCGGCGGGAGAGACCCAGTACTTC.

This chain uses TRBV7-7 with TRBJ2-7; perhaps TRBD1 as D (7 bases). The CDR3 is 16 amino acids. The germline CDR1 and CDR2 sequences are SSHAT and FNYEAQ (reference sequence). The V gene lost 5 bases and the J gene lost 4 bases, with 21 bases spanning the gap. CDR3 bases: TGTGCCAGCAGCCAGGGGGGTCGGGGCCAGGGGTACGAGCAGTACTTC. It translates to CASSQGGRGQGYEQYF. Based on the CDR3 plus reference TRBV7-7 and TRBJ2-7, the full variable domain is GAGVSQSPRYKVTKRGQDVTLRCDPISSHATLYWYQQALGQGPEFLTYFNYEAQPDKSGLPSDRFSAERPEGSISTLTIQRTEQRDSAMYRCASSQGGRGQGYEQYFGPGTRLTVT.

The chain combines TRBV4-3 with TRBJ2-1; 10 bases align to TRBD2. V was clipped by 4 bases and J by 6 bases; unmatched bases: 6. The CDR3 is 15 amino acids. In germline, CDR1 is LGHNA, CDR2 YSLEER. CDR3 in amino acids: CASSPLAGAGNEQFF. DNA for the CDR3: TGCGCCAGCAGCCCTCTAGCGGGAGCCGGCAATGAGCAGTTCTTC.

The CDR3 nucleotides read TGTGCCAGCAGCCAAATAGCGGGAGATGATACGCAGTATTTT. Its translation: CASSQIAGDDTQYF. The chain recombines TRBV14 with TRBJ2-3; 9 nucleotides match TRBD2. The CDR3 has 14 amino acids. Germline V gene data show CDR1 as SGHDN and CDR2 as FVKESK. With V trimmed by 2 bases and J by 6 bases, 3 bases remained unmatched.

The CDR3 bases are TGTGCCAGCAGCCCGAAGGGACTAGCGGGTTCCTACAATGAGCAGTTCTTC. Translating it yields CASSPKGLAGSYNEQFF. J is TRBJ2-1 and V is TRBV9; 12 bases agree with TRBD2. V lost 4 bases, J lost 1 base, and 6 bases stayed unmatched. The germline gives CDR1 SGDLS, CDR2 YYNGEE. The CDR3 runs 17 residues.

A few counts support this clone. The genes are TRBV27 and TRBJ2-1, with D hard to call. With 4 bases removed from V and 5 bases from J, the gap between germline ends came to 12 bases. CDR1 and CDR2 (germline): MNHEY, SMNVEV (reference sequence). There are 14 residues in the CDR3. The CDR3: CASSSNRLNNEQFF. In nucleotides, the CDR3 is TGTGCCAGCAGTTCCAACCGACTGAACAATGAGCAGTTCTTC.

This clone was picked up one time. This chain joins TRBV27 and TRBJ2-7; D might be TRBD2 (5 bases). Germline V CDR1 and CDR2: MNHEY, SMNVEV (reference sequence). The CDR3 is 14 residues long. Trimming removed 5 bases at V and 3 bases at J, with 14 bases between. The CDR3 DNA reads TGTGCCAGCAGTGCCCGGGGTCGAGACTACGAGCAGTACTTC. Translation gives CASSARGRDYEQYF.

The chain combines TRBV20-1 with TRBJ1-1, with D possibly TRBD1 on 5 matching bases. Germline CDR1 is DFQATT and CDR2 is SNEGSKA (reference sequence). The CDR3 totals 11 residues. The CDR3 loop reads CSRSTDTEAFF. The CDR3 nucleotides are TGCAGCCGCTCGACAGACACTGAAGCTTTCTTT.

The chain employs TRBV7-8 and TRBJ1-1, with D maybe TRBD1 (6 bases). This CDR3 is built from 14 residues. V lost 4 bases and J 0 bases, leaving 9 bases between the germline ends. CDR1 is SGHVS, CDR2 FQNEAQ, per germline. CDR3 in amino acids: CASSSGQLNTEAFF. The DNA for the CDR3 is TGTGCCAGCAGCTCAGGACAGCTGAACACTGAAGCTTTCTTT.

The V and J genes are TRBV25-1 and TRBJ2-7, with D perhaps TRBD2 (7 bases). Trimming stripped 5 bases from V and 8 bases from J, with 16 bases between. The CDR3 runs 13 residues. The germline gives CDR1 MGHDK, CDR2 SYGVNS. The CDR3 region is CASSRGGEGKQYF. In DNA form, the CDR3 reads TGTGCCAGCAGTAGGGGGGGGGAGGGGAAGCAGTACTTC.

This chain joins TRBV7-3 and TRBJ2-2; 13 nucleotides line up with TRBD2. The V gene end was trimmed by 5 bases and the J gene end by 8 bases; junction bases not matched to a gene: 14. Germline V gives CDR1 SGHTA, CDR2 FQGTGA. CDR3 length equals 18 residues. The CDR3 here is CASSPRPRGTSGNGELFF. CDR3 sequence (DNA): TGTGCCAGCAGCCCCCGCCCCCGTGGGACTAGCGGGAATGGGGAGCTGTTTTTT.

The CDR3 is CASSPQDSNQPQHF. The CDR3 DNA sequence: TGTGCCAGCTCACCCCAGGATAGCAATCAGCCCCAGCATTTT. The chain uses TRBV18 and TRBJ1-5, with D unresolved. The CDR3 sequence is 14 residues long. Germline-derived CDR1 and CDR2 are KGHSH and LQKENI. Trimming removed 3 bases from V and 0 bases from J, with 6 bases in between.

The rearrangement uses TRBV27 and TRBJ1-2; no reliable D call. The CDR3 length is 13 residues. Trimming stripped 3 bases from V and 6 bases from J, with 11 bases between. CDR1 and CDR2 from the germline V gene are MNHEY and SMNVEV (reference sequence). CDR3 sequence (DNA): TGTGCCAGCAGTTTCAGGAAAATCGATGGCTACACCTTC. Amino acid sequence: CASSFRKIDGYTF.

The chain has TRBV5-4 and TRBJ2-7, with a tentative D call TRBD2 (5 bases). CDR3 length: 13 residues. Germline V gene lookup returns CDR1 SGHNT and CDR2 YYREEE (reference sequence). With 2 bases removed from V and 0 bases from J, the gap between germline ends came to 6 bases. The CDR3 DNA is TGTGCCAGCAGCTTCGGGGACTCCTACGAGCAGTACTTC. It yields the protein CASSFGDSYEQYF.

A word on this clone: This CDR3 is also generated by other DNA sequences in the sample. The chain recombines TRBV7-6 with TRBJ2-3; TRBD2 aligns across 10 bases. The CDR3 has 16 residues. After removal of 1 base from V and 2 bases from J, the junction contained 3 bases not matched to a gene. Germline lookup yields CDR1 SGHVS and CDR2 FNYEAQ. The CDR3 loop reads CASSLVAGGSTDTQYF. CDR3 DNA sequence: TGTGCCAGCAGCTTAGTAGCGGGAGGATCCACAGATACGCAGTATTTT.

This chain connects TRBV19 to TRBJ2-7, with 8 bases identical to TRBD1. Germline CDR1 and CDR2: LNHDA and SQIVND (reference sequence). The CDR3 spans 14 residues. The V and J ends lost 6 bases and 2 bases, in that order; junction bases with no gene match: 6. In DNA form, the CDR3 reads TGTGCCAGTAGCCTTAGGGGACAGGCCTACGAGCAGTACTTC. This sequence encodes CASSLRGQAYEQYF.

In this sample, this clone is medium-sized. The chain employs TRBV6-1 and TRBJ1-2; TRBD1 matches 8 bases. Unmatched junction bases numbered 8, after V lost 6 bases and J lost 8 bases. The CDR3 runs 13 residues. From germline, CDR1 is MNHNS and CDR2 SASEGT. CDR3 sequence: CASRLTGVRGYTF. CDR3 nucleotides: TGTGCCAGCAGATTGACAGGGGTTCGGGGCTACACCTTC.

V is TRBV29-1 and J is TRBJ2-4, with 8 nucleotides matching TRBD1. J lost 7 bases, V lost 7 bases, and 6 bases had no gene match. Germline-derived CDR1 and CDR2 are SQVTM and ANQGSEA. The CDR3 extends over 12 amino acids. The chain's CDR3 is CSDRTGKNIQYF. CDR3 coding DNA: TGCAGCGATCGGACAGGGAAGAACATTCAGTACTTC.

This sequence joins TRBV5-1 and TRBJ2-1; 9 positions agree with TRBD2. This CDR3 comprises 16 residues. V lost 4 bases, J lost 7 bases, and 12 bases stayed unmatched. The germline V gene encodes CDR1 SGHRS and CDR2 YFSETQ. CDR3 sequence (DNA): TGCGCCAGCAGCGGAACTAGCGGGCACGAGGGGAATGAGCAGTTCTTC. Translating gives CASSGTSGHEGNEQFF.

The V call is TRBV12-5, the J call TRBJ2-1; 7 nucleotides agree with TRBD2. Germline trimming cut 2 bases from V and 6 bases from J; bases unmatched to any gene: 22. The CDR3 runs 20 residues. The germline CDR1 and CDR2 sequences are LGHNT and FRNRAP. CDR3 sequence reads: CASGLTWQGRGGPSSNEQFF. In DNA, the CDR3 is TGTGCTAGTGGTTTGACCTGGCAAGGGAGGGGCGGCCCCTCTTCCAATGAGCAGTTCTTC.

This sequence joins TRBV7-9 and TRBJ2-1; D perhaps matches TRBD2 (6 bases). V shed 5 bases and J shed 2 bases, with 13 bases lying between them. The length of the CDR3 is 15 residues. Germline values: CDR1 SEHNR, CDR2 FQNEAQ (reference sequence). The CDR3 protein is CASSPIAATYNEQFF. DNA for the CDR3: TGTGCCAGCAGCCCGATAGCGGCCACCTACAATGAGCAGTTCTTC.

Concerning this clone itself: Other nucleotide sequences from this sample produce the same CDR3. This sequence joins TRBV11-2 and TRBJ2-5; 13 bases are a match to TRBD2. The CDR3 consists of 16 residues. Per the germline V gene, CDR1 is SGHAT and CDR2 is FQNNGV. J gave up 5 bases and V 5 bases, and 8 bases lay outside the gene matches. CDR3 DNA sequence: TGTGCCAGCAGCCTCTACACTAGCGGGAGGGCGGAGACCCAGTACTTC. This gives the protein CASSLYTSGRAETQYF. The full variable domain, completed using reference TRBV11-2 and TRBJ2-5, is EAGVAQSPRYKIIEKRQSVAFWCNPISGHATLYWYQQILGQGPKLLIQFQNNGVVDDSQLPKDRFSAERLKGVDSTLKIQPAKLEDSAVYLCASSLYTSGRAETQYFGPGTRLLVL.

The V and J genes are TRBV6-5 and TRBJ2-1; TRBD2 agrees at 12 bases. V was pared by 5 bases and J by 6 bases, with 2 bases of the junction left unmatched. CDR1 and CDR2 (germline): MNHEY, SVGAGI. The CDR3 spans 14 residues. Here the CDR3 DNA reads TGTGCCAGCAGTGGACTAGCGGGGATCAATGAGCAGTTCTTC. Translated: CASSGLAGINEQFF.

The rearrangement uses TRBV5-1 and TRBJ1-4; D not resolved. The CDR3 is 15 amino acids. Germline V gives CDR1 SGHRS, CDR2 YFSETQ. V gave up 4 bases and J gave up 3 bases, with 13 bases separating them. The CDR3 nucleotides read TGCGCCAGCAGCCTACTGACGACATCTAATGAAAAACTGTTTTTT. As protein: CASSLLTTSNEKLFF.

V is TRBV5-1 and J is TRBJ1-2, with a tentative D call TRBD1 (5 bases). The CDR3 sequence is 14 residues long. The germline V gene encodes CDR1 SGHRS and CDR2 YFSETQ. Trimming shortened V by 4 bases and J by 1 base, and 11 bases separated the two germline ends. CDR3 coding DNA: TGCGCCAGCAGCGATCAGGGAGGTAACTATGGCTACACCTTC. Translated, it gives CASSDQGGNYGYTF.

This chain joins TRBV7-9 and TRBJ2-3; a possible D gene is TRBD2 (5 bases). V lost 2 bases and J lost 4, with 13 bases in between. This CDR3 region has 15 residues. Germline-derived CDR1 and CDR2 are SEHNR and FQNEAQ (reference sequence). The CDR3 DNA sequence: TGTGCCAGCAGCTTACCCGGCACTAGGCCAGATACGCAGTATTTT. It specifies CASSLPGTRPDTQYF.

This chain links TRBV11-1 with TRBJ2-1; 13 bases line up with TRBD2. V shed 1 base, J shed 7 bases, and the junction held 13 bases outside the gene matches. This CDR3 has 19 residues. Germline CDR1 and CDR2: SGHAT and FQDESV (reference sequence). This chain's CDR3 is CASSLVGTTGLAGVNEQFF. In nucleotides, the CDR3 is TGTGCCAGCAGCTTAGTCGGGACAACAGGACTAGCGGGAGTAAATGAGCAGTTCTTC.

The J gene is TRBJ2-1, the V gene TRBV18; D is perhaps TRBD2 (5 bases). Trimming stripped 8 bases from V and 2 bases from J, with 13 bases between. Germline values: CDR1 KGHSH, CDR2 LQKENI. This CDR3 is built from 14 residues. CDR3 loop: CASASTEAYNEQFF. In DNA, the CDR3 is TGTGCCAGCGCTTCGACGGAGGCCTACAATGAGCAGTTCTTC.

The CDR3 region is CASSQESGAGGNTIYF. The CDR3 coding sequence is TGCGCCAGCAGCCAAGAGAGTGGCGCGGGGGGAAACACCATATATTTT. The genes are TRBV4-3 and TRBJ1-3, with unresolved D. The germline V gene encodes CDR1 LGHNA and CDR2 YSLEER. Deletions cut 0 bases from V and 4 bases from J, with 13 bases between. CDR3 length: 16 residues.

CDR3 sequence (DNA): TGTGCCAGCAGCTTATTGGTCCAGTCTTTTAACTCCTACGAGCAGTACTTC. Translating it yields CASSLLVQSFNSYEQYF. The rearrangement uses TRBV7-8 and TRBJ2-7; no clear D gene. The CDR3 spans 17 residues. Germline V CDR1 and CDR2: SGHVS, FQNEAQ. V lost 2 bases and J lost 0, with 17 bases in between.